The 9 T cell receptor beta chains presented below share a single source sample, sequenced in a study of OX40 agonist ivuxolimab in advanced cancers. Sequencing was performed with immunoSEQ multiplex PCR; in TCRdb, only in-frame clones are kept and a portion is missing. The repertoire consists of 50,000 to 70,000 clones, with 80% to 90% occurring once and the leading ten covering 14%. The specimen comprised CD4+ or CD8+ T cells sorted from blood, sampled in a trial of the OX40 agonist ivuxolimab. These TCRs come from an adult with an advanced solid tumor such as melanoma, head and neck, liver or kidney cancer.

This chain links TRBV19 with TRBJ1-1; the match to TRBD1 covers 8 bases. Germline CDR1 and CDR2: LNHDA and SQIVND (reference sequence). Germline trimming cut 3 bases from V and 0 bases from J; bases unmatched to any gene: 9. The CDR3 has 17 amino acids. The CDR3 loop is CASSIGRQGPMNTEAFF. CDR3 DNA sequence: TGTGCCAGTAGTATCGGGCGACAGGGGCCCATGAACACTGAAGCTTTCTTT.

The chain is built from TRBV4-1 and TRBJ2-7, with D perhaps matching TRBD1 or TRBD2 (5 bases each). V gave up 3 bases and J gave up 6 bases, with 9 bases separating them. Germline V lookup: CDR1 MGHRA, CDR2 YSYEKL. CDR3 length: 12 residues. CDR3 loop: CASSQRGSEQYF. The DNA for the CDR3 is TGCGCCAGCAGCCAGAGGGGTTCCGAGCAGTACTTC.

The V call is TRBV27, the J call TRBJ1-5; D is undetermined. Trimming removed 2 bases at V and 1 base at J, with 6 bases between. This CDR3 has 14 amino acids. Germline CDR1 reads MNHEY; CDR2 reads SMNVEV (reference sequence). CDR3 in amino acids: CASSLHASNQPQHF. The CDR3 bases are TGTGCCAGCAGTTTACACGCAAGCAATCAGCCCCAGCATTTT.

This rearrangement joins TRBV2 to TRBJ1-4; tentative D call: TRBD1 (5 bases). Trimming left V 5 bases short and J 7 bases short, with 14 bases between. Germline lookup yields CDR1 SNHLY and CDR2 FYNNEI. The CDR3 is 14 amino acids. The CDR3 coding sequence is TGTGCCAGCAGTCCGTGGGGCCCAGCTGAAAAACTGTTTTTT. Amino acids: CASSPWGPAEKLFF.

The chain is built from TRBV11-2 and TRBJ2-7; maybe TRBD1 (5 bases). Trimming cost V 7 bases and J 0 bases, with 10 bases left between them. This CDR3 has 13 residues. CDR1 and CDR2 from the germline V gene are SGHAT and FQNNGV. DNA for the CDR3: TGTGCCAGCAAGGGGCCTCTCTCCTACGAGCAGTACTTC. It codes for CASKGPLSYEQYF. The variable domain in full, completed from reference TRBV11-2 and TRBJ2-7, reads EAGVAQSPRYKIIEKRQSVAFWCNPISGHATLYWYQQILGQGPKLLIQFQNNGVVDDSQLPKDRFSAERLKGVDSTLKIQPAKLEDSAVYLCASKGPLSYEQYFGPGTRLTVT.

This chain links TRBV11-3 with TRBJ2-1; 13 bases agree with TRBD2. The CDR3 covers 17 residues. The V gene's germline CDR1 is SGHNT and CDR2 YENEEA. The trim removed 3 bases at V and 4 bases at J, leaving 6 bases unmatched. CDR3 coding DNA: TGTGCCAGCAGCTTTGCGAGGACTAGCGGGAGTTACAATGAGCAGTTCTTC. As protein: CASSFARTSGSYNEQFF.

The V call is TRBV21-1, the J call TRBJ2-3; the table names TRBD1, a call not compared with the DNA. TRBV21-1 is labeled a pseudogene. This CDR3 comprises 14 residues. In nucleotides, the CDR3 is TGTGCCAGCAGTAGGACAGGAGCTATCTATACGCAGTATTTT. It is translated as CASSRTGAIYTQYF.

V and J are TRBV5-6 and TRBJ2-7, with 7 positions matching TRBD1. This CDR3 region has 14 residues. The germline CDR1 and CDR2 sequences are SGHDT and YYEEEE. Unmatched junction bases numbered 8, after V lost 2 bases and J lost 6 bases. The CDR3 loop is CASSLRDRDAEQYF. The CDR3 region has the DNA TGTGCCAGCAGCTTACGAGACAGGGATGCCGAGCAGTACTTC.

The chain combines TRBV19 with TRBJ2-3; TRBD2 is a possible D gene (6 bases). The CDR3 is 17 amino acids. V lost 4 bases, J lost 0 bases, and 17 bases lay in between. Germline assignment: CDR1 LNHDA and CDR2 SQIVND (reference sequence). The CDR3 sequence: CASSTSEAGKSTDTQYF. CDR3 sequence (DNA): TGTGCCAGTAGTACCTCCGAGGCGGGAAAAAGCACAGATACGCAGTATTTT.